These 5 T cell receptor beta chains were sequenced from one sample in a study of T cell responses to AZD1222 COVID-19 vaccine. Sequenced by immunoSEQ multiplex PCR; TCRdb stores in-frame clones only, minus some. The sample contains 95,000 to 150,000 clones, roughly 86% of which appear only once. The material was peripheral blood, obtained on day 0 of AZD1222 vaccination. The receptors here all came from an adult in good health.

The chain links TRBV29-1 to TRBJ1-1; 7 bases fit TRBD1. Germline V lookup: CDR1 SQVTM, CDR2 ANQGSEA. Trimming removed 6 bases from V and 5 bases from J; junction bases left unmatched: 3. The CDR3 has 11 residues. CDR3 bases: TGCAGCGTACACAGGGGAACTGAAGCTTTCTTT. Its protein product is CSVHRGTEAFF.

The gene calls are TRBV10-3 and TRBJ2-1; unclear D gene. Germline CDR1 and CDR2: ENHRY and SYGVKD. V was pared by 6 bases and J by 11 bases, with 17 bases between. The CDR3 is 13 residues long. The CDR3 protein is CAIRPTYDSKQFF. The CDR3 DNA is TGTGCCATCAGACCCACCTACGACTCCAAGCAGTTCTTC.

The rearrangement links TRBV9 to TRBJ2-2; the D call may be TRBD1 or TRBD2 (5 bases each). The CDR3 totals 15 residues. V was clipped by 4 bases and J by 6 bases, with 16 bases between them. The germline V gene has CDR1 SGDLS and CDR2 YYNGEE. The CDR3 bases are TGTGCCAGCAGCTCCCTTGGGACGGTCGCCGGGGAGCTGTTTTTT. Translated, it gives CASSSLGTVAGELFF.

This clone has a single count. CDR3 sequence reads: CASSYSQVGSYEQYF. DNA of the CDR3: TGTGCCAGCAGTTACAGTCAAGTGGGGTCCTACGAGCAGTACTTC. This rearrangement joins TRBV4-2 to TRBJ2-7; D unclear. This CDR3 comprises 15 residues. Trimming stripped 6 bases from V and 1 base from J, with 16 bases between. The germline V gene has CDR1 LGHNA and CDR2 YNFKEQ.

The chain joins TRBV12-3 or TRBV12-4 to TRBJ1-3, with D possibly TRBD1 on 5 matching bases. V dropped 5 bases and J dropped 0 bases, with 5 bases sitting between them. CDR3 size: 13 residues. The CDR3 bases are TGTGCCAGCAGTAGGGGCTCTGGAAACACCATATATTTT. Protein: CASSRGSGNTIYF.